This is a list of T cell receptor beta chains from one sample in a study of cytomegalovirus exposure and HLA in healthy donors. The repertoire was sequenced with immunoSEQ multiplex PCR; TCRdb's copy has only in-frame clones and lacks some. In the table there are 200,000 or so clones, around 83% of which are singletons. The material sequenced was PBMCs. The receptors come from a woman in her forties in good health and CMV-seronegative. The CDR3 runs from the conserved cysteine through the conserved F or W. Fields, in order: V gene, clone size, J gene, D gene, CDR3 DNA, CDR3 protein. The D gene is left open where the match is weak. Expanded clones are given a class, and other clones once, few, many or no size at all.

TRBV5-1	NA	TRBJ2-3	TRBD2	TGCGCCAGCAGGGCGGGAGGGCCCACAGATACGCAGTATTTT	CASRAGGPTDTQYF
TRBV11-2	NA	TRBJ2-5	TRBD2	TGTGCCAGCAGCTCCAAACCGGGACTAGCGGGCCAAGAGACCCAGTACTTC	CASSSKPGLAGQETQYF
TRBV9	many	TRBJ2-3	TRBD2	TGTGCCAGCAGCGTAGCGGAGCTAGCGGGGGGCACAGATACGCAGTATTTT	CASSVAELAGGTDTQYF
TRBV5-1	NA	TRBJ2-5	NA	TGCGCCAGCAGCTTGGCCAATGGGATCGGGGGAAAAGAGACCCAGTACTTC	CASSLANGIGGKETQYF
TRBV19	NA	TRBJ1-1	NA	TGTGCCAGTAGTATATCAGGGTACGAGAACACTGAAGCTTTCTTT	CASSISGYENTEAFF
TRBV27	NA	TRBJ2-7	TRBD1	TGTGCCAGCAGTTTACGTCTGGGACAGGGGTTCTACGAGCAGTACTTC	CASSLRLGQGFYEQYF
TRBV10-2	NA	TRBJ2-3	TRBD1	TGCGCCAGCTTCCGGACCGGAGGACAGGGAAACACAGATACGCAGTATTTT	CASFRTGGQGNTDTQYF
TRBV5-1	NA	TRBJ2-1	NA	TGCGCCAGCAGCGGAGACTCCTACAATGAGCAGTTCTTC	CASSGDSYNEQFF
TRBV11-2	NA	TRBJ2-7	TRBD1	TGTGCCAGCAGCGCAACAGGGGTTTCCCACGAGCAGTACTTC	CASSATGVSHEQYF
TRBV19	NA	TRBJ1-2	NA	TGTGCCAGTAGTATAGATTCGAGAGCACTCGGTGCCTATGGCTACACCTTC	CASSIDSRALGAYGYTF
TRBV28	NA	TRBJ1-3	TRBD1	TGTGCCAGCAGCTTCCCGGGACAGGGAGACTCTGGAAACACCATATATTTT	CASSFPGQGDSGNTIYF
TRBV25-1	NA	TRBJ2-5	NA	TGTGCCAGCAGTGTCCGACAGGTCCAAGAGACCCAGTACTTC	CASSVRQVQETQYF
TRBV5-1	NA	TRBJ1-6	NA	TGCGCCAGCAGCTTGGTTGCGGCCGCTTCACCCCTCCACTTT	CASSLVAAASPLHF